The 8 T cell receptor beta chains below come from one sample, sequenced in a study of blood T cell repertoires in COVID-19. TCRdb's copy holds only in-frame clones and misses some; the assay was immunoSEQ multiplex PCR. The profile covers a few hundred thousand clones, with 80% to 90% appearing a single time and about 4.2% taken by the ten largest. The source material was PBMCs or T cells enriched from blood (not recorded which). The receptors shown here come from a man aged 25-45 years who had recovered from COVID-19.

The CDR3 DNA follows: TGTGCCAGCAGCCGCTGGACTACGCTCACAGATACGCAGTATTTT. It is translated as CASSRWTTLTDTQYF. The V gene is TRBV14, the J gene TRBJ2-3, with D tentatively TRBD2 (6 bases). The germline V gene encodes CDR1 SGHDN and CDR2 FVKESK. V shed 4 bases and J shed 2 bases, with 13 bases lying between them. The CDR3 is made up of 15 amino acids.

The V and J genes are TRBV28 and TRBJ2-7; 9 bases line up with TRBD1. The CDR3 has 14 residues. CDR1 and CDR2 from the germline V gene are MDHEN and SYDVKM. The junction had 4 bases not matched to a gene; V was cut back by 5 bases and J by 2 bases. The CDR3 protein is CASSPGTGPYEQYF. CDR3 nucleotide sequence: TGTGCCAGCAGTCCCGGGACAGGGCCCTACGAGCAGTACTTC.

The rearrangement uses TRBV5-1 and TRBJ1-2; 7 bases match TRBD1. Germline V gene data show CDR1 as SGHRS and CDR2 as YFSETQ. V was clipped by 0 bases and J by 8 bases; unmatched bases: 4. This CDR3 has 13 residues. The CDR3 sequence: CASSLATGDGYTF. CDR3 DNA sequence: TGCGCCAGCAGCTTGGCCACAGGGGACGGCTACACCTTC.

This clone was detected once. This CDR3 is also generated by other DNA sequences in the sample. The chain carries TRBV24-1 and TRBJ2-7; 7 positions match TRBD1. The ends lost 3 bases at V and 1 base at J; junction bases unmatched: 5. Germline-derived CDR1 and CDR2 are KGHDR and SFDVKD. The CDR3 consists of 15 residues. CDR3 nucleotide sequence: TGTGCCACCAGTGATCCCCGGGACAGATCCTACGAGCAGTACTTC. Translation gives CATSDPRDRSYEQYF.

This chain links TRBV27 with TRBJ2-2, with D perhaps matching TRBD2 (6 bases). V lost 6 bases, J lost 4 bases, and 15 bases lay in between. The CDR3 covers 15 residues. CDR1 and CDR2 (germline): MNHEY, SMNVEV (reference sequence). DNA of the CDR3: TGTGCCAGCAGCCCGCCGGGGACTCGCACCGGGGAGCTGTTTTTT. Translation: CASSPPGTRTGELFF.

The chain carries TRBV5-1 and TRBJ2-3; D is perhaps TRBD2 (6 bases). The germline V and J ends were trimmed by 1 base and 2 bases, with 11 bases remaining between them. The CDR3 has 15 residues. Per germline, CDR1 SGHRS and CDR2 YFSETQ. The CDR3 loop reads CASSLTGVDTDTQYF. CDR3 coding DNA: TGCGCCAGCAGCTTGACGGGGGTCGACACAGATACGCAGTATTTT.

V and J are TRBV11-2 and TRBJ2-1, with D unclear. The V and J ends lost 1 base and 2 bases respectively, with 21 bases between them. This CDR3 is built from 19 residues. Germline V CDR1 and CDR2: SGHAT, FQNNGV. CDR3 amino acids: CASSLVPTVGQATYNEQFF. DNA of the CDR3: TGTGCCAGCAGCTTAGTCCCCACAGTCGGCCAGGCGACCTACAATGAGCAGTTCTTC.

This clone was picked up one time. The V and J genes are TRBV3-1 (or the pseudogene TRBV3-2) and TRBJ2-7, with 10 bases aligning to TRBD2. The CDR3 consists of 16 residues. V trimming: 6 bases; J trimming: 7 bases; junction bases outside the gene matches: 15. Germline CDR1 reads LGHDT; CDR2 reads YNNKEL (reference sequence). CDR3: CASSQYSSGRAGEQYF. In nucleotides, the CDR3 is TGTGCCAGCAGTCAGTATTCCAGCGGGAGGGCCGGAGAGCAGTACTTC.